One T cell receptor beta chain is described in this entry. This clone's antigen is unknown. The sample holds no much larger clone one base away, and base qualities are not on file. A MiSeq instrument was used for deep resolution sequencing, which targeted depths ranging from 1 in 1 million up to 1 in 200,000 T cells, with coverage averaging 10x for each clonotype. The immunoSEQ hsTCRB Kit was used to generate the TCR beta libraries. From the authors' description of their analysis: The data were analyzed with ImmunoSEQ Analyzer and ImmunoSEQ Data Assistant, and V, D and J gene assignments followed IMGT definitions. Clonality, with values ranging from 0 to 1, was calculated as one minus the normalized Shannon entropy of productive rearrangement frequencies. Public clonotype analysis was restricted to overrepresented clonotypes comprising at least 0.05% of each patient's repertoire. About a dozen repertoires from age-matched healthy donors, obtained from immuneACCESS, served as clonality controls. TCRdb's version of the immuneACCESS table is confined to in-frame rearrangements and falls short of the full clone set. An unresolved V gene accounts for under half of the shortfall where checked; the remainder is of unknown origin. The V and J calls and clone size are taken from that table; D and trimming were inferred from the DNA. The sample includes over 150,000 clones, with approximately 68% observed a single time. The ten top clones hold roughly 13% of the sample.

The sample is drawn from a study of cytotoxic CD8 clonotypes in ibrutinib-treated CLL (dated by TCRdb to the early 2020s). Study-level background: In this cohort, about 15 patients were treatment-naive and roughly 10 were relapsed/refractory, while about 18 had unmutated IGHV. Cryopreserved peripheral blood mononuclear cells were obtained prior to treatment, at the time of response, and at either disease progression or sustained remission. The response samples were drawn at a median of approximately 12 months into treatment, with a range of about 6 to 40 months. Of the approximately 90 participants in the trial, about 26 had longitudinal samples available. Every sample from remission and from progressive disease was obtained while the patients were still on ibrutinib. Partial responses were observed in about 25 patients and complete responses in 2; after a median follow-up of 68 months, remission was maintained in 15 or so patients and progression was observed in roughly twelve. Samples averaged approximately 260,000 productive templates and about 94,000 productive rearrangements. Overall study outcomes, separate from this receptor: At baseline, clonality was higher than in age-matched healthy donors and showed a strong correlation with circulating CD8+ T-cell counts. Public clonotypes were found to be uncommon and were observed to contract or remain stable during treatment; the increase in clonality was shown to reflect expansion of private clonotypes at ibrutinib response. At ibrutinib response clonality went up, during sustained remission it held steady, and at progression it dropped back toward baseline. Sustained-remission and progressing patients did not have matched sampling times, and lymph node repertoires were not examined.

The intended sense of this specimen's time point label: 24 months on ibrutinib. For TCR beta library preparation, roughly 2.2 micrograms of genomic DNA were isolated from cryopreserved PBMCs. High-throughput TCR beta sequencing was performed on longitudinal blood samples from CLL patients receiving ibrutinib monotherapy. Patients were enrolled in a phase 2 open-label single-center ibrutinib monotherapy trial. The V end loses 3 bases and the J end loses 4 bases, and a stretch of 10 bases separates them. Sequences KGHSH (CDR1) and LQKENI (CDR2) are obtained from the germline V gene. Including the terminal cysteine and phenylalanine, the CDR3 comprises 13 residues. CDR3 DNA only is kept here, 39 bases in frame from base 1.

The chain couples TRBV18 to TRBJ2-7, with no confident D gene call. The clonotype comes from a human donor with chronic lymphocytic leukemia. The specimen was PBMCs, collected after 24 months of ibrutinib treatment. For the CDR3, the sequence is CASSPTSFYEQYF. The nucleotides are TGTGCCAGCTCACCGACTTCTTTTTACGAGCAGTACTTC. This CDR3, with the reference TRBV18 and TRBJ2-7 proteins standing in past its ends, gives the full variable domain NAGVMQNPRHLVRRRGQEARLRCSPMKGHSHVYWYRQLPEEGLKFMVYLQKENIIDESGMPKERFSAEFPKEGPSILRIQQVVRGDSAAYFCASSPTSFYEQYFGPGTRLTVT.